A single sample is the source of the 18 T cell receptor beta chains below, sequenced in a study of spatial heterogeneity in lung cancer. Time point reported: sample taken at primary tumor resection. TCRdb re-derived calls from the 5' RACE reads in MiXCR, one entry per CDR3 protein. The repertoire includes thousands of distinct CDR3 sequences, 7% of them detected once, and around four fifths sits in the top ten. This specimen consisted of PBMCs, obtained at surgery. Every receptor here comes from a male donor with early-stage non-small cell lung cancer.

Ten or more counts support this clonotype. The CDR3 nucleotides are TGTGCCAGCAGCCAAGGCGAAGAGACCCAGTACTTC. Translation: CASSQGEETQYF. V and J are TRBV3-1 and TRBJ2-5; unclear D gene. The CDR3 loop spans 12 amino acids. From germline, CDR1 is LGHDT and CDR2 YNNKEL (reference sequence). V gave up 1 base and J gave up 3 bases, with 3 bases separating them.

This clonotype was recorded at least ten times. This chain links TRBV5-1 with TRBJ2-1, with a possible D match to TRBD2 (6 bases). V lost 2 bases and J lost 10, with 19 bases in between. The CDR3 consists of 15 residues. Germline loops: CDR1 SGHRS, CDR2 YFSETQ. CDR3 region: CASSLGAGASEEQFF. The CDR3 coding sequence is TGCGCCAGCAGCTTAGGGGCCGGTGCTAGCGAAGAGCAGTTCTTC. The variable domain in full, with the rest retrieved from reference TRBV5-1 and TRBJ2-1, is KAGVTQTPRYLIKTRGQQVTLSCSPISGHRSVSWYQQTPGQGLQFLFEYFSETQRNKGNFPGRFSGRQFSNSRSEMNVSTLELGDSALYLCASSLGAGASEEQFFGPGTRLTVL.

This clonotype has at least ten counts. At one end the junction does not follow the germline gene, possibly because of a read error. The CDR3 loop is CASSPPGLAGGPGVF. The CDR3 nucleotides are TGTGCCAGCAGTCCCCCCGGACTAGCGGGAGGACCGGGGGTCTTC. V is TRBV28 and J is TRBJ2-1; the match to TRBD2 covers 14 bases. Germline CDR1 is MDHEN and CDR2 is SYDVKM. This CDR3 is built from 15 residues.

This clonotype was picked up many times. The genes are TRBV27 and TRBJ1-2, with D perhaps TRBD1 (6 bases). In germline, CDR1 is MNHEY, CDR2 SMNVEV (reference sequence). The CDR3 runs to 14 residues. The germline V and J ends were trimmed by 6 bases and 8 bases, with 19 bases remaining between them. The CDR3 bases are TGTGCCAGCAGACCCGAGGGGGGGCGGCGAGGCTACACCTTC. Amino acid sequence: CASRPEGGRRGYTF.

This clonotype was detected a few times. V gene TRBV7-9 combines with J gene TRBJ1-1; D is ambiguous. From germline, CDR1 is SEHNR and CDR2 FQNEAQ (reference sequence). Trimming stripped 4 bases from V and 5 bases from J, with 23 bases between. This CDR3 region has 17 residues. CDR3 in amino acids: CASSSLIRQILITEAFF. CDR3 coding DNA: TGTGCCAGCAGCTCCCTTATAAGGCAGATATTGATAACTGAAGCTTTCTTT.

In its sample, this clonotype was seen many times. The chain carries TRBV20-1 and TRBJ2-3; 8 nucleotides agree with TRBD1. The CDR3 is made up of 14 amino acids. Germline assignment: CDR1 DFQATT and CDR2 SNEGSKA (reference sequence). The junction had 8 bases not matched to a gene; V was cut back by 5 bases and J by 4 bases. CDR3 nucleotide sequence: TGCAGTGCTCCAGGGGGCGGTTTCGCAGATACGCAGTATTTT. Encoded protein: CSAPGGGFADTQYF.

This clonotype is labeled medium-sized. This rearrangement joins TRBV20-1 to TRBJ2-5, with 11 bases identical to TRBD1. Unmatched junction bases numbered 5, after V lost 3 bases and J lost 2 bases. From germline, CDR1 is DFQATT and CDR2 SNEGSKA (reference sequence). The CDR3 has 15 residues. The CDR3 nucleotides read TGCAGTGCTAGTTGGGACAGGGGGAAACAAGAGACCCAGTACTTC. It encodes CSASWDRGKQETQYF.

In DNA form, the CDR3 reads TGTGCCAGCAGTGGCTGGTCGAATGAGCAGTTCTTC. As protein: CASSGWSNEQFF. The chain uses TRBV6-2 or TRBV6-3 and TRBJ2-1; D call uncertain. The germline V and J ends were trimmed by 5 bases and 7 bases, with 9 bases remaining between them. The CDR3 runs to 12 residues. Germline-derived CDR1 and CDR2 are MNHEY and SVGEGT.

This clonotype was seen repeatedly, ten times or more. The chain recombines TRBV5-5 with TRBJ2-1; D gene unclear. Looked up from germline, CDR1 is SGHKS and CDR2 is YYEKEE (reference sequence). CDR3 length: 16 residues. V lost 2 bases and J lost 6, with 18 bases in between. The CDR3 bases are TGTGCCAGCAGCTTTCAGTCCGGGTTATCTGTCAATGAGCAGTTCTTC. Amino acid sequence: CASSFQSGLSVNEQFF.

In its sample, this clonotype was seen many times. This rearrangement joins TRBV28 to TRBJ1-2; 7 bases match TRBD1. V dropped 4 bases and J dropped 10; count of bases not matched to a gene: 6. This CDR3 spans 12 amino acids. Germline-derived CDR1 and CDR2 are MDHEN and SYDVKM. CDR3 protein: CASSSDREDYTF. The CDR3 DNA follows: TGTGCCAGCAGTTCCGACAGGGAGGACTACACCTTC.

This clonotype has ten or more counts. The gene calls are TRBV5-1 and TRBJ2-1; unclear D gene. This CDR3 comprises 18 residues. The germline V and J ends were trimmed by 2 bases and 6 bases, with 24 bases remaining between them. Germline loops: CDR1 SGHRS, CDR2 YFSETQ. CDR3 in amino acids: CASSFPTNEVRSGNEQFF. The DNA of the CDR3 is TGCGCCAGCAGCTTCCCCACGAATGAGGTCCGCTCGGGCAATGAGCAGTTCTTC.

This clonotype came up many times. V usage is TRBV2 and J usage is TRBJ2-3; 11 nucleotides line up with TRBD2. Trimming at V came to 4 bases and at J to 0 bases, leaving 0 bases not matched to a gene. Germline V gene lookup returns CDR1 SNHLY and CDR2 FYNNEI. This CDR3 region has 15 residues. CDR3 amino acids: CASSGLAGSTDTQYF. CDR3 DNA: TGTGCCAGCAGTGGACTAGCGGGGAGCACAGATACGCAGTATTTT. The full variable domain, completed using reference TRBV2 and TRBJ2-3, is EPEVTQTPSHQVTQMGQEVILRCVPISNHLYFYWYRQILGQKVEFLVSFYNNEISEKSEIFDDQFSVERPDGSNFTLKIRSTKLEDSAMYFCASSGLAGSTDTQYFGPGTRLTVL.

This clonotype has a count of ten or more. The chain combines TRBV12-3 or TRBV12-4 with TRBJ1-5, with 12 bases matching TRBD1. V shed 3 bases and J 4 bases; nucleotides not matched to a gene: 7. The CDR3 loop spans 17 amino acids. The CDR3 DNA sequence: TGTGCCAGCAGTTTTTATCCGGGACAGGGGGCTAATCAGCCCCAGCATTTT. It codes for CASSFYPGQGANQPQHF.

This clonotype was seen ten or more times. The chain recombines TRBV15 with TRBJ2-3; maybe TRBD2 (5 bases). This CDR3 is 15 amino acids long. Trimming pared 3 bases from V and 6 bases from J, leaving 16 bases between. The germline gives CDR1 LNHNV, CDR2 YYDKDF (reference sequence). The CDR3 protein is CATSSPITSSDTQYF. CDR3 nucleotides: TGTGCCACCAGCAGCCCAATTACTAGTTCGGATACGCAGTATTTT. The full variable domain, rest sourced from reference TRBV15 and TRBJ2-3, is DAMVIQNPRYQVTQFGKPVTLSCSQTLNHNVMYWYQQKSSQAPKLLFHYYDKDFNNEADTPDNFQSRRPNTSFCFLDIRSPGLGDTAMYLCATSSPITSSDTQYFGPGTRLTVL.

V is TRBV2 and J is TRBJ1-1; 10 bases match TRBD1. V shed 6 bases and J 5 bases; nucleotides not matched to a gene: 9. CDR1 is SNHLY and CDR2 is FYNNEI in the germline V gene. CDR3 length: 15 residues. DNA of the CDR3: TGTGCCAGCAGAAGGACAGGGGGAGTTGGGACTGAAGCTTTCTTT. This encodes CASRRTGGVGTEAFF.

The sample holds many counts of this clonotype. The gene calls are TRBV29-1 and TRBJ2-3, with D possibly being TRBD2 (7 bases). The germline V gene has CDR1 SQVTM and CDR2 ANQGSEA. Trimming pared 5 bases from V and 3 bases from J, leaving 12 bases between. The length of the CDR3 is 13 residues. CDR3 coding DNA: TGCAGCGTTCGGGGGGCCGCGACAGATACGCAGTATTTT. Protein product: CSVRGAATDTQYF.

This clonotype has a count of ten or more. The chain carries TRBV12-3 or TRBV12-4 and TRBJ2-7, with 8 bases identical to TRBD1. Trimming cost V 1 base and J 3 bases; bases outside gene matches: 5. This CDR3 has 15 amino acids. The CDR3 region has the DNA TGTGCCAGCAGTTTAGGAGACAGGGGTAGCTACGAGCAGTACGTC. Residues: CASSLGDRGSYEQYV.

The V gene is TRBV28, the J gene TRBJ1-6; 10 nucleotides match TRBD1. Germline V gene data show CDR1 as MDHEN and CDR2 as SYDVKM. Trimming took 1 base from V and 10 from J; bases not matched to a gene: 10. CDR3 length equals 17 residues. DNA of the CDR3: TGTGCCAGCAGTTTATCCCAGCCGACAGGGGGCACCTCACCCCTCCACTTT. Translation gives CASSLSQPTGGTSPLHF.